The 20 T cell receptor beta chains reported below all come from one sample, sequenced in a study of T cell responses to AZD1222 COVID-19 vaccine (dated by TCRdb to the early 2020s). The library was generated by the immunoSEQ multiplex PCR assay. What TCRdb holds here is the immuneACCESS table cut down to in-frame rearrangements. Part of the clones is not present; checked against another copy, under half of the missing clones reflect an unresolved V gene, and the others are unexplained. In this sample the table shows 95,000 to 100,000 clones, just over 85% of which occur a single time. The ten largest make up about 1.5% of the sample. Read against the paper, the sample's time point label means: baseline before first vaccination. The specimen was peripheral blood, collected on day 0 of AZD1222 vaccination. These receptors were collected from an adult in good health.

CDR3 nucleotides: TGTGCCAGCAGTTCCCTGGACAGCGGGCAGTTCTTC. This sequence encodes CASSSLDSGQFF. This chain connects TRBV28 to TRBJ2-1, with D perhaps TRBD1 (6 bases). Looked up from germline, CDR1 is MDHEN and CDR2 is SYDVKM. The length of the CDR3 is 12 residues. The ends were cut back, 4 bases at V and 12 bases at J, with 13 bases in the middle.

The chain recombines TRBV30 with TRBJ2-5; 8 bases line up with TRBD2. The ends lost 3 bases at V and 7 bases at J; junction bases unmatched: 10. Germline CDR1 GTSNPN, CDR2 SVGIG (reference sequence). The CDR3 has 14 amino acids. The CDR3 spells CAWSATLAGGTQYF. The CDR3 nucleotides read TGTGCCTGGAGCGCAACTCTAGCGGGCGGGACCCAGTACTTC.

There are a few counts of this clone. J is TRBJ2-1 and V is TRBV13; D is unclear. This CDR3 is built from 11 residues. The V gene's germline CDR1 is PRHDT and CDR2 FYEKMQ (reference sequence). V was trimmed by 7 bases and J by 10 bases, leaving 11 bases between them. The CDR3 reads CASKSRTEQFF. DNA for the CDR3: TGTGCCAGCAAATCGCGCACAGAGCAGTTCTTC.

V and J are TRBV11-2 and TRBJ2-7; unclear D gene. Germline V lookup: CDR1 SGHAT, CDR2 FQNNGV. V was clipped by 4 bases and J by 2 bases, with 3 bases between them. This CDR3 region has 11 residues. The CDR3 loop reads CASSSTYEQYF. The CDR3 DNA sequence: TGTGCCAGCAGCTCTACCTACGAGCAGTACTTC. The whole variable domain, remainder taken from reference TRBV11-2 and TRBJ2-7, is EAGVAQSPRYKIIEKRQSVAFWCNPISGHATLYWYQQILGQGPKLLIQFQNNGVVDDSQLPKDRFSAERLKGVDSTLKIQPAKLEDSAVYLCASSSTYEQYFGPGTRLTVT.

This chain joins TRBV2 and TRBJ1-4, with TRBD1 identical over 10 bases. After removal of 6 bases from V and 8 bases from J, the junction contained 6 bases not matched to a gene. The CDR3 runs 14 residues. In germline, CDR1 is SNHLY, CDR2 FYNNEI. The DNA for the CDR3 is TGTGCCAGCAGCGACAGGGGGCAGAGGGAAAAACTGTTTTTT. It codes for CASSDRGQREKLFF.

The genes are TRBV25-1 and TRBJ2-2; 10 bases are a match to TRBD1. Germline trimming cut 6 bases from V and 0 bases from J; bases unmatched to any gene: 4. The CDR3 extends over 16 amino acids. Germline CDR1 MGHDK, CDR2 SYGVNS. As DNA, the CDR3 is TGTGCCAGCAGCCTCGGGACAGGGGCGAACACCGGGGAGCTGTTTTTT. Translating it yields CASSLGTGANTGELFF.

This clone was seen just once. This chain uses TRBV27 with TRBJ1-2; D is ambiguous. The CDR3 is 11 residues long. V shed 4 bases and J shed 7 bases, with 7 bases lying between them. CDR1 MNHEY and CDR2 SMNVEV come from the germline V gene (reference sequence). CDR3 region: CASSSGGGYTF. CDR3 nucleotide sequence: TGTGCCAGCAGTTCCGGCGGTGGCTACACCTTC.

The chain carries TRBV18 and TRBJ2-7; TRBD1 matches 7 bases. The CDR3 runs to 14 residues. V shed 3 bases, J shed 2 bases, and the junction held 4 bases outside the gene matches. Germline V gene lookup returns CDR1 KGHSH and CDR2 LQKENI. This CDR3 is CASSPAQGAYEQYF. CDR3 sequence (DNA): TGTGCCAGCTCACCGGCCCAGGGGGCCTACGAGCAGTACTTC.

V and J are TRBV5-4 and TRBJ1-1, with a tentative D call TRBD1 (5 bases). This CDR3 is built from 14 residues. Germline V gives CDR1 SGHNT, CDR2 YYREEE (reference sequence). V lost 0 bases to trimming and J lost 3 bases, with 9 bases between them. CDR3 in DNA: TGTGCCAGCAGCTTGGACCCAGGGTACACTGAAGCTTTCTTT. Its protein is CASSLDPGYTEAFF.

DNA of the CDR3: TGTGCCAGCGGGGAACAGCCGGGGCAAGGTGAGCAGTTCTTC. Translated, it gives CASGEQPGQGEQFF. The chain carries TRBV2 and TRBJ2-1, with D possibly being TRBD1 or TRBD2 (5 bases each). The CDR3 has 14 amino acids. Trimming removed 8 bases from V and 9 bases from J, with 20 bases in between. Per the germline V gene, CDR1 is SNHLY and CDR2 is FYNNEI.

J is TRBJ1-1 and V is TRBV7-2; unclear D gene. V lost 1 base and J 2 bases, leaving 5 bases between the germline ends. The CDR3 covers 13 residues. In germline, CDR1 is SGHTA, CDR2 FQGNSA. Here the CDR3 reads CASSLVLNTEAFF. CDR3 nucleotide sequence: TGTGCCAGCAGCTTAGTCCTAAACACTGAAGCTTTCTTT.

J is TRBJ1-1 and V is TRBV7-9; D might be TRBD1 (6 bases). The CDR3 runs 17 residues. The V and J ends lost 4 bases and 5 bases respectively, with 23 bases between them. Germline V CDR1 and CDR2: SEHNR, FQNEAQ (reference sequence). In DNA form, the CDR3 reads TGTGCCAGCAGCTCACTTCTGGTTTCCGGGACATTGACTGAAGCTTTCTTT. Protein sequence: CASSSLLVSGTLTEAFF.

This chain uses TRBV19 with TRBJ1-3; D not resolved. Trimming shortened V by 5 bases and J by 8 bases, and 16 bases separated the two germline ends. The CDR3 has 14 amino acids. Germline loops: CDR1 LNHDA, CDR2 SQIVND (reference sequence). CDR3 sequence (DNA): TGTGCCAGTAGTCAAGTTCCGGGATTAGACACCATATATTTT. As protein: CASSQVPGLDTIYF.

The rearrangement joins TRBV5-5 to TRBJ2-5; 9 bases are a match to TRBD1. Germline V gene data show CDR1 as SGHKS and CDR2 as YYEKEE (reference sequence). This CDR3 spans 15 amino acids. Germline trimming cut 3 bases from V and 5 bases from J; bases unmatched to any gene: 8. In DNA form, the CDR3 reads TGTGCCAGCAGCTCCGTGACAGGGGGGTGGGAGACCCAGTACTTC. It yields the protein CASSSVTGGWETQYF.

CDR3 in amino acids: CASSQIPTGGPNTEAFF. The DNA for the CDR3 is TGCGCCAGCAGTCAAATTCCGACAGGGGGCCCGAACACTGAAGCTTTCTTT. The V gene is TRBV23-1, the J gene TRBJ1-1; 10 nucleotides agree with TRBD1. TRBV23-1 belongs to the ORF category, with a function that is uncertain. The J segment lost 1 base and the V segment lost 2 bases, leaving 7 bases of the junction unmatched. The CDR3 totals 17 residues.

The table lists this clone with a few counts. This chain joins TRBV7-9 and TRBJ2-7; D is ambiguous. The V gene's germline CDR1 is SEHNR and CDR2 FQNEAQ (reference sequence). This CDR3 is built from 12 residues. With 1 base removed from V and 7 bases from J, the gap between germline ends came to 8 bases. The chain's CDR3 is CASSLVTREQYF. CDR3 DNA: TGTGCCAGCAGCTTAGTTACGCGGGAGCAGTACTTC. The full variable domain, completed using reference TRBV7-9 and TRBJ2-7, is DTGVSQNPRHKITKRGQNVTFRCDPISEHNRLYWYRQTLGQGPEFLTYFQNEAQLEKSRLLSDRFSAERPKGSFSTLEIQRTEQGDSAMYLCASSLVTREQYFGPGTRLTVT.

V gene TRBV2 combines with J gene TRBJ2-7; no clear D gene. CDR3 size: 12 residues. V shed 3 bases and J shed 4 bases, with 7 bases lying between them. The germline CDR1 and CDR2 sequences are SNHLY and FYNNEI. As DNA, the CDR3 is TGTGCCAGCAGTGATGGCCCTTACGAGCAGTACTTC. This translates into CASSDGPYEQYF.

The genes are TRBV15 and TRBJ1-3; D is possibly TRBD1 (5 bases). Trimming removed 3 bases from V and 0 bases from J, with 15 bases in between. Per the germline V gene, CDR1 is LNHNV and CDR2 is YYDKDF (reference sequence). The CDR3 contains 17 residues. The DNA for the CDR3 is TGTGCCACCAGCAGGGGGGGGGAAGGGAACTCTGGAAACACCATATATTTT. Its protein product is CATSRGGEGNSGNTIYF.

This sequence joins TRBV18 and TRBJ2-1; the D gene is possibly TRBD2 (6 bases). Germline assignment: CDR1 KGHSH and CDR2 LQKENI. There are 15 residues in the CDR3. Trimming shortened V by 2 bases and J by 7 bases, and 15 bases separated the two germline ends. The CDR3 is CASSPGGTRVNEQFF. The CDR3, as DNA: TGTGCCAGCTCACCAGGGGGGACCAGAGTTAATGAGCAGTTCTTC.

The V call is TRBV5-5, the J call TRBJ1-3; D is uncertain. The CDR3 spans 16 residues. V lost 1 base, J lost 2 bases, and 13 bases lay in between. CDR1 and CDR2 from the germline V gene are SGHKS and YYEKEE (reference sequence). The CDR3 coding sequence is TGTGCCAGCAGCTTGAGGTATCCTTCTGCTGGAAACACCATATATTTT. Its translation is CASSLRYPSAGNTIYF. Combining the CDR3 with reference TRBV5-5 and TRBJ1-3 gives the whole variable domain DAGVTQSPTHLIKTRGQQVTLRCSPISGHKSVSWYQQVLGQGPQFIFQYYEKEERGRGNFPDRFSARQFPNYSSELNVNALLLGDSALYLCASSLRYPSAGNTIYFGEGSWLTVV.